This T cell receptor (beta chain) was documented in a study of blood T cell repertoires in COVID-19. Study as a whole: Samples came from the United States, Italy and Spain, spanning acute and convalescent COVID-19. PBMCs, B-cell-depleted T cells, or T cells provided the cDNA or gDNA that made up the material.

Germline values: CDR1 SGHRS, CDR2 YFSETQ. The CDR3 is 14 residues long. V lost 0 bases to trimming and J lost 4 bases, with 11 bases between them. Original handling: Nucleated cell counts were estimated from reference gene primer amplification. Only in-frame clones appear in the TCRdb table, and some are missing; sequencing was by immunoSEQ multiplex PCR. That table gives V, J and clone size, and the DNA gave D and trimming. The sample lists around 78,000 clones, over 70% occurring once. The source is a human donor in a cohort sampled during active COVID-19. Specimen: peripheral blood. The chain links TRBV5-1 to TRBJ2-7; D remains ambiguous. CDR3: CASSLDPGSYEQYF. The DNA for the CDR3 is TGCGCCAGCAGCTTGGATCCCGGGTCGTACGAGCAGTACTTC.